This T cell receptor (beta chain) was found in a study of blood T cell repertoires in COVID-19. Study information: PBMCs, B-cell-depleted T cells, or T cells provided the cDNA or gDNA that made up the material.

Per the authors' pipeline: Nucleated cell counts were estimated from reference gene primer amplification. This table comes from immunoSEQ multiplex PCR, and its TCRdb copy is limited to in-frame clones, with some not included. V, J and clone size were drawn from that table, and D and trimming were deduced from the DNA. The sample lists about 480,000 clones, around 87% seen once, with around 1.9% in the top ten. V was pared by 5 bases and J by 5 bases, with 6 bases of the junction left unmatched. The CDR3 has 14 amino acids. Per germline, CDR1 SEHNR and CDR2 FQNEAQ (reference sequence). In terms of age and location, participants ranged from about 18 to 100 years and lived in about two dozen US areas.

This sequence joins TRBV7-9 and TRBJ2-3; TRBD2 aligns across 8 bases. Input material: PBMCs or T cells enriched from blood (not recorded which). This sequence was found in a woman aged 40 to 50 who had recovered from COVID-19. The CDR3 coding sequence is TGTGCCAGCAGCCCCAGCCGGGGGGGAGATACGCAGTATTTT. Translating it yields CASSPSRGGDTQYF.